Shown below are 19 T cell receptor beta chains from a single sample sequenced in a study of blood T cell repertoires in COVID-19. Profiled with immunoSEQ multiplex PCR; TCRdb holds only in-frame clones, not every one. This sample has around 100,000 clones; 70% to 90% occur once, and the top ten carry 1.3% to 1.5%. Specimen: peripheral blood. These receptors were taken from a man aged 35 to 55 with acute or convalescent COVID-19.

This chain uses TRBV19 with TRBJ1-1; tentatively, D is TRBD1 (5 bases). There are 15 residues in the CDR3. Germline loops: CDR1 LNHDA, CDR2 SQIVND (reference sequence). With 6 bases removed from V and 11 bases from J, the gap between germline ends came to 25 bases. Written as DNA, the CDR3 is TGTGCCAGTAGCATACAGGCCGCTGGTTTGGATTCGGCTTTCTTT. This gives the protein CASSIQAAGLDSAFF.

This clone has only a few counts. This chain links TRBV5-1 with TRBJ2-1, with 9 bases identical to TRBD2. Germline loops: CDR1 SGHRS, CDR2 YFSETQ. The V gene end was trimmed by 3 bases and the J gene end by 7 bases; junction bases not matched to a gene: 14. This CDR3 contains 17 residues. The CDR3 spells CASSSNPSGINMNEQFF. The CDR3 nucleotides read TGCGCCAGCAGCTCTAACCCTAGCGGGATAAATATGAATGAGCAGTTCTTC.

The gene calls are TRBV9 and TRBJ2-1; TRBD2 agrees at 9 bases. The CDR3 consists of 16 residues. Germline V gene lookup returns CDR1 SGDLS and CDR2 YYNGEE. Trimming removed 0 bases from V and 2 bases from J; junction bases left unmatched: 3. The CDR3 DNA reads as TGTGCCAGCAGCGTAGGTTCTAGCGGGACCTACAATGAGCAGTTCTTC. Protein: CASSVGSSGTYNEQFF.

The rearrangement uses TRBV4-2 and TRBJ2-3, with D unclear. The CDR3 sequence is 14 residues long. Per germline, CDR1 LGHNA and CDR2 YNFKEQ. The V gene lost 7 bases and the J gene lost 0 bases, with 11 bases spanning the gap. The CDR3 DNA follows: TGTGCCAGCACCGGGCCCGCTAGCACAGATACGCAGTATTTT. This sequence encodes CASTGPASTDTQYF.

This clone was observed once. The chain recombines TRBV25-1 with TRBJ2-2, with 9 bases matching TRBD2. The CDR3 has 16 amino acids. The trim removed 0 bases at V and 6 bases at J, leaving 5 bases unmatched. The V gene's germline CDR1 is MGHDK and CDR2 SYGVNS. CDR3 loop: CASSEYAGGKAGELFF. Written as DNA, the CDR3 is TGTGCCAGCAGTGAATACGCGGGAGGGAAGGCCGGGGAGCTGTTTTTT.

J is TRBJ2-5 and V is TRBV24-1; TRBD1 aligns across 9 bases. J was trimmed by 2 bases and V by 3 bases; bases with no gene match: 3. CDR3 size: 15 residues. Germline V CDR1 and CDR2: KGHDR, SFDVKD. CDR3 in amino acids: CATSDAGTGQETQYF. In DNA form, the CDR3 reads TGTGCCACCAGTGATGCCGGGACAGGGCAAGAGACCCAGTACTTC.

The chain employs TRBV5-6 and TRBJ1-5; a weak D match, TRBD1 (6 bases). Trimming pared 1 base from V and 1 base from J, leaving 9 bases between. This CDR3 contains 15 residues. The germline gives CDR1 SGHDT, CDR2 YYEEEE. CDR3 DNA: TGTGCCAGCAGCTTGTGGGGGCCAAGCAATCAGCCCCAGCATTTT. This encodes CASSLWGPSNQPQHF.

CDR3: CASGLGITSGAGNEQFF. CDR3 sequence (DNA): TGTGCTAGTGGTTTGGGGATTACTAGCGGAGCAGGGAATGAGCAGTTCTTC. The chain has TRBV12-5 and TRBJ2-1; 8 bases match TRBD2. The CDR3 is 17 residues long. V lost 1 base and J lost 7; bases outside the gene matches: 12. Germline CDR1 is LGHNT and CDR2 is FRNRAP.

The J gene is TRBJ1-4, the V gene TRBV21-1; TRBD1, the table's D call, was not compared with the DNA. TRBV21-1 has pseudogene status. The CDR3 length is 15 residues. The CDR3 coding sequence is TGTGCCAGCAGCAAAAGGGCCGCCAGGGAAGAAAAACTGTTTTTT. Translating gives CASSKRAAREEKLFF.

Written as DNA, the CDR3 is TGTGCCAGCAGTCGGACAGGGAGCTCCGTCGGGACAGATACGCAGTATTTT. Its translation: CASSRTGSSVGTDTQYF. The chain uses TRBV2 and TRBJ2-3; 8 bases match TRBD1. This CDR3 contains 17 residues. Germline V gene sequence: CDR1 SNHLY, CDR2 FYNNEI. Trimming removed 5 bases from V and 3 bases from J; junction bases left unmatched: 13.

The chain links TRBV5-1 to TRBJ1-1; no clear D gene. CDR3 size: 12 residues. The V and J ends lost 7 bases and 11 bases respectively, with 18 bases between them. Germline CDR1 reads SGHRS; CDR2 reads YFSETQ. The CDR3 spells CASGFSAERAFF. The CDR3 DNA follows: TGCGCCAGCGGTTTTTCGGCGGAGCGGGCTTTCTTT.

CDR3: CATSRGTGGAGNEKLFF. In nucleotides, the CDR3 is TGTGCCACCAGCAGAGGGACAGGGGGCGCCGGGAATGAAAAACTGTTTTTT. The rearrangement links TRBV15 to TRBJ1-4; TRBD1 aligns across 11 bases. The CDR3 is made up of 17 amino acids. Germline V lookup: CDR1 LNHNV, CDR2 YYDKDF (reference sequence). The junction had 6 bases not matched to a gene; V was cut back by 1 base and J by 5 bases.

This clone was seen just once. The chain combines TRBV7-2 with TRBJ1-6, with a possible D match to TRBD1 (5 bases). This CDR3 comprises 13 residues. Trimming shortened V by 3 bases and J by 9 bases, and 9 bases separated the two germline ends. CDR1 is SGHTA, CDR2 FQGNSA, per germline. CDR3 nucleotide sequence: TGTGCCAGCAGCTTGGGGGGTAGTTCACCCCTCCACTTT. It yields the protein CASSLGGSSPLHF.

The genes are TRBV29-1 and TRBJ1-2, with 7 bases matching TRBD1. Germline CDR1 reads SQVTM; CDR2 reads ANQGSEA. The CDR3 is 16 amino acids. V lost 2 bases to trimming and J lost 5 bases; unmatched junction nucleotides: 14. The CDR3 protein is CSVELSGGSEGYGYTF. The CDR3 region has the DNA TGCAGCGTTGAATTGTCAGGGGGATCGGAGGGTTATGGCTACACCTTC.

The chain has TRBV20-1 and TRBJ1-1; D is possibly TRBD1 (5 bases). The germline V gene encodes CDR1 DFQATT and CDR2 SNEGSKA (reference sequence). The CDR3 runs 10 residues. The V and J ends lost 3 bases and 8 bases respectively, with 7 bases between them. CDR3 sequence (DNA): TGCAGTGCTAGTGGGGCCGAAGCTTTCTTT. Protein: CSASGAEAFF.

In its sample, this clone was seen once. The CDR3 DNA is TGTGCCAGCTCACCAGGGACTAGCGGGAATACGCAGTATTTT. Translation gives CASSPGTSGNTQYF. The chain recombines TRBV18 with TRBJ2-3; 13 nucleotides match TRBD2. Germline loops: CDR1 KGHSH, CDR2 LQKENI. The trim removed 2 bases at V and 7 bases at J, leaving 0 bases unmatched. This CDR3 has 14 residues. Full variable domain (remainder filled in from reference TRBV18 and TRBJ2-3): NAGVMQNPRHLVRRRGQEARLRCSPMKGHSHVYWYRQLPEEGLKFMVYLQKENIIDESGMPKERFSAEFPKEGPSILRIQQVVRGDSAAYFCASSPGTSGNTQYFGPGTRLTVL.

This clone was observed a single time. The chain combines TRBV7-6 with TRBJ2-2; TRBD2 matches at 13 bases. Trimming cost V 0 bases and J 8 bases; bases outside gene matches: 3. Per germline, CDR1 SGHVS and CDR2 FNYEAQ. The length of the CDR3 is 16 residues. DNA for the CDR3: TGTGCCAGCAGCTTAGCACTAGCGGGGGGGCCTGGGGAGCTGTTTTTT. Its protein product is CASSLALAGGPGELFF.

The chain has TRBV7-9 and TRBJ2-1; D unresolved. CDR1 SEHNR and CDR2 FQNEAQ come from the germline V gene (reference sequence). The CDR3 contains 17 residues. Trimming shortened V by 5 bases and J by 0 bases, and 17 bases separated the two germline ends. CDR3 sequence: CASSPLSATLSYNEQFF. CDR3 DNA: TGTGCCAGCAGCCCCCTGAGCGCTACCCTCTCCTACAATGAGCAGTTCTTC.

The gene calls are TRBV28 and TRBJ1-6, with TRBD1 matching over 8 bases. The J segment lost 7 bases and the V segment lost 1 base, leaving 6 bases of the junction unmatched. Germline V gives CDR1 MDHEN, CDR2 SYDVKM. This CDR3 region has 16 residues. For the CDR3, the DNA is TGTGCCAGCAGTTTATCCCGGCAGGGGGCCAATTCACCCCTCCACTTT. The encoded protein is CASSLSRQGANSPLHF. Supplemented by reference TRBV28 and TRBJ1-6, the full variable domain reads DVKVTQSSRYLVKRTGEKVFLECVQDMDHENMFWYRQDPGLGLRLIYFSYDVKMKEKGDIPEGYSVSREKKERFSLILESASTNQTSMYLCASSLSRQGANSPLHFGNGTRLTVT.